Below, 22 T cell receptor beta chains from the same sample are listed, as sequenced in a study of T cell changes during pregnancy in multiple sclerosis (dated by TCRdb to about 2019). Receptors were amplified or captured by the immunoSEQ multiplex PCR assay. In its TCRdb copy, this immuneACCESS table keeps in-frame sequences only and misses some clones. Where compared with another copy, unresolved V genes explain less than half of these, and the others have no known cause. The sample includes about 36,000 clones, with roughly 91% observed a single time. The ten top clones hold around 0.5% of the sample. The sample consisted of CD4+ T cells from peripheral blood mononuclear cells, taken in the second trimester of pregnancy. The origin of the receptors is a female donor in good health, enrolled as a control in a pregnancy study.

In this sample, this clone turned up a few times. The V call is TRBV18, the J call TRBJ1-1; D possibly corresponds to TRBD1 (5 bases). The CDR3 has 16 amino acids. Germline loops: CDR1 KGHSH, CDR2 LQKENI. The V gene lost 1 base and the J gene lost 4 bases, with 16 bases spanning the gap. CDR3 nucleotide sequence: TGTGCCAGCTCACCACAAGGGGCATTCTCGGGCACTGAAGCTTTCTTT. It codes for CASSPQGAFSGTEAFF.

This clone has a single count. The chain carries TRBV5-6 and TRBJ2-1; 8 nucleotides line up with TRBD1. CDR3 length: 16 residues. Trimming at V came to 4 bases and at J to 4 bases, leaving 10 bases not matched to a gene. The V gene's germline CDR1 is SGHDT and CDR2 YYEEEE. The CDR3 DNA reads TGTGCCAGCAGCGGAGAGATGGGACAGGCATACAATGAGCAGTTCTTC. This encodes CASSGEMGQAYNEQFF. The variable domain in full, with the rest retrieved from reference TRBV5-6 and TRBJ2-1, is DAGVTQSPTHLIKTRGQQVTLRCSPKSGHDTVSWYQQALGQGPQFIFQYYEEEERQRGNFPDRFSGHQFPNYSSELNVNALLLGDSALYLCASSGEMGQAYNEQFFGPGTRLTVL.

The chain links TRBV2 to TRBJ2-1; 10 nucleotides agree with TRBD2. The CDR3 is 15 amino acids. V gave up 3 bases and J gave up 10 bases; unmatched junction bases: 9. CDR1 and CDR2 from the germline V gene are SNHLY and FYNNEI. The CDR3 DNA reads TGTGCCAGCAGTGATATGGTAGCGGGAGGCGGGGAGCAGTTCTTC. This encodes CASSDMVAGGGEQFF.

This sequence joins TRBV6-6 and TRBJ1-1, with D unclear. V dropped 2 bases and J dropped 4 bases, with 5 bases sitting between them. The CDR3 is 12 amino acids. Germline CDR1 MNHNY, CDR2 SVGAGI (reference sequence). In DNA form, the CDR3 reads TGTGCCAGCAGTTACGGCCGCACTGAAGCTTTCTTT. Its protein product is CASSYGRTEAFF.

The chain couples TRBV7-2 to TRBJ1-2; no firm D call. V lost 4 bases, J lost 8 bases, and 17 bases lay in between. The germline V gene has CDR1 SGHTA and CDR2 FQGNSA. The CDR3 consists of 14 residues. The CDR3 region is CASSSDAATSGYTF. The CDR3 nucleotides read TGTGCCAGCAGCTCCGACGCGGCTACGTCCGGCTACACCTTC.

The chain is built from TRBV6-5 and TRBJ2-2; D is undetermined. Germline CDR1 MNHEY, CDR2 SVGAGI. Trimming removed 0 bases from V and 1 base from J, with 9 bases in between. The CDR3 totals 16 residues. The CDR3 is CASSYSTFGNTGELFF. Written as DNA, the CDR3 is TGTGCCAGCAGTTACTCGACTTTTGGGAACACCGGGGAGCTGTTTTTT.

The chain couples TRBV6-6 to TRBJ1-2; a weak D match, TRBD1 (6 bases). CDR1 is MNHNY, CDR2 SVGAGI, per germline (reference sequence). CDR3 length: 12 residues. The ends were cut back, 10 bases at V and 8 bases at J, with 17 bases in the middle. The CDR3 DNA follows: TGTGCCACCTTCCTGGGGGCGGGCGGCTACACCTTC. Its translation: CATFLGAGGYTF.

The chain recombines TRBV7-2 with TRBJ2-3; tentatively, D is TRBD2 (5 bases). This CDR3 has 17 amino acids. Per germline, CDR1 SGHTA and CDR2 FQGNSA. Trimming stripped 1 base from V and 8 bases from J, with 22 bases between. The CDR3 is CASSLVSGGRTSGTQYF. The CDR3 DNA reads as TGTGCCAGCAGCTTAGTGTCTGGCGGCAGAACGAGCGGTACGCAGTATTTT. Supplemented by reference TRBV7-2 and TRBJ2-3, the full variable domain reads GAGVSQSPSNKVTEKGKDVELRCDPISGHTALYWYRQSLGQGLEFLIYFQGNSAPDKSGLPSDRFSAERTGGSVSTLTIQRTQQEDSAVYLCASSLVSGGRTSGTQYFGPGTRLTVL.

This chain connects TRBV7-8 to TRBJ1-1; no firm D call. The CDR3 has 13 amino acids. V dropped 5 bases and J dropped 3 bases, with 10 bases sitting between them. The V gene's germline CDR1 is SGHVS and CDR2 FQNEAQ. The CDR3 here is CASSPPSYTEAFF. The DNA for the CDR3 is TGTGCCAGCAGCCCACCTAGCTACACTGAAGCTTTCTTT.

This chain links TRBV10-3 with TRBJ2-1; 8 bases are shared with TRBD1. Looked up from germline, CDR1 is ENHRY and CDR2 is SYGVKD. This CDR3 has 14 amino acids. V shed 2 bases, J shed 8 bases, and the junction held 5 bases outside the gene matches. The CDR3 protein is CAISEHGQGDEQFF. For the CDR3, the DNA is TGTGCCATCAGTGAGCACGGACAGGGCGATGAGCAGTTCTTC.

The gene calls are TRBV2 and TRBJ1-3; a weak D match, TRBD1 (6 bases). The CDR3 has 17 amino acids. V gave up 8 bases and J gave up 4 bases, with 24 bases separating them. Germline V gives CDR1 SNHLY, CDR2 FYNNEI. In DNA, the CDR3 is TGTGCCAGCGAGTGGGCCACAGGGCCCAGAACCGGAAACACCATATATTTT. Translation gives CASEWATGPRTGNTIYF. The complete variable domain, with remaining parts taken from reference TRBV2 and TRBJ1-3, reads EPEVTQTPSHQVTQMGQEVILRCVPISNHLYFYWYRQILGQKVEFLVSFYNNEISEKSEIFDDQFSVERPDGSNFTLKIRSTKLEDSAMYFCASEWATGPRTGNTIYFGEGSWLTVV.

The chain combines TRBV7-8 with TRBJ2-2, with 8 positions matching TRBD1. Trimming took 5 bases from V and 1 from J; bases not matched to a gene: 9. CDR1 and CDR2 from the germline V gene are SGHVS and FQNEAQ. The CDR3 covers 17 residues. The CDR3, as DNA: TGTGCCAGCAGCACATCCCCCGGGACAGGGAACACCGGGGAGCTGTTTTTT. This encodes CASSTSPGTGNTGELFF.

The chain uses TRBV5-4 and TRBJ2-2; TRBD2 is a possible D gene (5 bases). This CDR3 contains 16 residues. The germline V gene has CDR1 SGHNT and CDR2 YYREEE (reference sequence). The ends were cut back, 3 bases at V and 0 bases at J, with 12 bases in the middle. The CDR3 nucleotides are TGTGCCAGCAGCTGGGGTAGCGCGGCGAACACCGGGGAGCTGTTTTTT. This gives the protein CASSWGSAANTGELFF.

The genes are TRBV10-3 and TRBJ1-2; D is perhaps TRBD1 (6 bases). This CDR3 is built from 14 residues. Looked up from germline, CDR1 is ENHRY and CDR2 is SYGVKD. V was clipped by 6 bases and J by 4 bases, with 15 bases between them. CDR3 protein: CAISDRTASYGYTF. The CDR3 region has the DNA TGTGCCATCAGCGACCGGACAGCTTCCTATGGCTACACCTTC.

This clone was seen once. The chain carries TRBV11-2 and TRBJ2-3, with 13 nucleotides matching TRBD2. The germline gives CDR1 SGHAT, CDR2 FQNNGV. J lost 5 bases, V lost 5 bases, and 7 bases had no gene match. The CDR3 extends over 16 amino acids. CDR3: CASSLRTSGSKDTQYF. CDR3 DNA: TGTGCCAGCAGCCTTAGGACTAGCGGGAGTAAAGATACGCAGTATTTT.

The gene calls are TRBV4-2 and TRBJ2-3, with 11 bases that match TRBD2. From germline, CDR1 is LGHNA and CDR2 YNFKEQ. CDR3 length: 16 amino acids. V gave up 5 bases and J gave up 2 bases; unmatched junction bases: 6. The CDR3 loop reads CASSRTSGGATDTQYF. CDR3 bases: TGTGCCAGCAGCAGAACTAGCGGGGGAGCCACAGATACGCAGTATTTT.

This sequence joins TRBV6-1 and TRBJ2-5; 7 bases fit TRBD1. The V gene's germline CDR1 is MNHNS and CDR2 SASEGT. Losses at the gene ends were 8 bases for V and 5 bases for J; bases not matched to a gene: 11. The CDR3 is made up of 14 amino acids. As DNA, the CDR3 is TGTGCCAGCTCCTTGGACAGGCACGCCGAGACCCAGTACTTC. Translation gives CASSLDRHAETQYF.

The V and J genes are TRBV5-1 and TRBJ2-5, with D possibly TRBD2 on 5 matching bases. Germline CDR1 reads SGHRS; CDR2 reads YFSETQ. CDR3 size: 14 residues. Trimming took 1 base from V and 5 from J, leaving 12 bases between them. The CDR3 bases are TGCGCCAGCAGCTTGCAAGCGGCTCGGGAGACCCAGTACTTC. Translated: CASSLQAARETQYF.

The V and J genes are TRBV7-2 and TRBJ2-1, with TRBD2 matching 8 bases. CDR3 length equals 14 residues. The germline V gene has CDR1 SGHTA and CDR2 FQGNSA. V shed 8 bases and J 8 bases; nucleotides not matched to a gene: 11. In nucleotides, the CDR3 is TGTGCCAGCTCCCCTTCGGGAGGGCCAGATGAGCAGTTCTTC. It translates to CASSPSGGPDEQFF.

This chain links TRBV6-6 with TRBJ2-2, with 11 bases identical to TRBD2. V lost 2 bases, J lost 4 bases, and 3 bases stayed unmatched. Germline loops: CDR1 MNHNY, CDR2 SVGAGI (reference sequence). The CDR3 spans 16 residues. The CDR3: CASSYGTSGFTGELFF. In nucleotides, the CDR3 is TGTGCCAGCAGTTACGGGACTAGCGGATTCACCGGGGAGCTGTTTTTT.

The CDR3 DNA sequence: TGTGCCAGCAGTTACTCGACAGGGCAAGAGACCCAGTACTTC. The encoded protein is CASSYSTGQETQYF. The chain is built from TRBV6-5 and TRBJ2-5; the match to TRBD1 covers 7 bases. J lost 2 bases, V lost 0 bases, and 0 bases had no gene match. In germline, CDR1 is MNHEY, CDR2 SVGAGI. This CDR3 has 14 amino acids.

V gene TRBV18 combines with J gene TRBJ2-1; 8 bases align to TRBD2. The CDR3 sequence is 15 residues long. Unmatched junction bases numbered 11, after V lost 6 bases and J lost 7 bases. Germline CDR1 reads KGHSH; CDR2 reads LQKENI. The CDR3 DNA reads as TGTGCCAGCTCTCAGAACGGGGGGGCCGGGAATGAGCAGTTCTTC. Encoded protein: CASSQNGGAGNEQFF.